The T cell receptor beta chain under discussion was sequenced for a study of blood T cell repertoires in COVID-19. Study-wide background: T cells, B-cell-depleted T cells, or PBMCs provided the cDNA or gDNA that served as material.

Across about two dozen US areas, participants ranged in age from roughly 18 to 95 years. Per the germline V gene, CDR1 is LGHNT and CDR2 is FRNRAP. The CDR3 contains 14 residues. Produced via immunoSEQ multiplex PCR; TCRdb's table is partial and in-frame only. The table has about 300,000 clones, roughly 89% seen once; the top ten hold approximately 2.9%. A note on this clone: At one end, the junction sequence differs from germline, possibly due to a read error.

The sample was PBMCs or T cells enriched from blood (not recorded which). The TCR originated in a woman aged 50 to 65 who had been exposed to COVID-19. The gene calls are TRBV12-5 and TRBJ1-2; 7 bases align to TRBD1. The CDR3 DNA reads as TGTGCTAGTGCCCCGGAGGGGGCGTTGGGTGGCCACACCTTC. Its translation is CASAPEGALGGHTF.